The T cell receptor (beta chain) described here comes from a study of cytomegalovirus exposure and HLA in healthy donors (dated by TCRdb to 2017 to 2019). Some background on the complete study: According to an earlier analysis of 587 of the donors, roughly 180 million T cells yielded 117 million unique TCR beta sequences and 276 Gb of sequence data. About 310 gigabases of sequencing data and tens of millions of unique TCR sequences were included in an early release covering roughly 600 HLA-typed donors. Among the roughly 400 genotyped donors, around 79% belonged to the genetic ancestry cluster associated with self-reported Caucasian donors. The study was designed to test whether signatures of past pathogen exposure could be identified by cataloging public T cell receptors. The T cell repertoires of roughly 660 subjects were profiled by immunosequencing and related to cytomegalovirus serostatus. Along with the 666-subject first cohort, a separate validation cohort of over a hundred different subjects was used. The study combined high-throughput TCR immunosequencing, statistical association of individual TCRs with disease status, and machine learning to predict cytomegalovirus infection status. In a later analysis, previously published TCR beta repertoires from 666 donors were re-analyzed and high-resolution HLA genotyping was added so that TCR occurrence patterns could be studied. The later analysis used no new phenotypic data to find candidate immune exposures, relying instead on TCR beta sequences and their occurrence across donors. An earlier analysis of fewer than 700 of the donors applied high-throughput TCR beta sequencing to assess whether each TCR beta V gene segment acted as functional or pseudogenic. Alongside the repertoire data, information on donor age, sex, ethnicity and CMV serostatus was compiled. In a later genetic analysis, genome-wide SNP genotypes for about three fifths of the roughly 670 donors were used, and that subset was treated as a discovery cohort. All discovery cohort repertoires had been generated using a single sequencing platform. Both class I and class II loci were covered by HLA typing, at four-digit resolution. The number of typed donors differed by locus: about 629-640 for A, B, C, DRB1 and DQB1; 500 to 550 for DQA1; roughly 600 for DPA1; and some 470 for DPB1. Four or five DR-DQ haplotypes were handled as single units for association and clustering because linkage in the cohort was strong. Across around 400 genotyped donors of the cohort, an average of roughly 250,000 unique TCR beta nucleotide sequences per donor were sequenced, and around 19% of those sequences were non-productive. What the research found in general, with its limitations: In a later analysis, the rate of TCR association differed among HLA loci, with DRB1 alleles having the most associated TCRs and HLA-C alleles having the fewest. The sequencing pipeline was judged likely to have produced a cluster of highly shared sequence variants as a technical artifact. Only TCR beta chains were sequenced in this cohort, and the absence of alpha or paired-chain data limited detectable features. A later analysis found that most CMV-associated TCR beta chains appeared HLA-restricted, with HLA associations seemingly driven largely by CMV exposure. In both the original and validation cohorts, the classifier was reported to diagnose cytomegalovirus status with high specificity and sensitivity. A later analysis found that HLA-associated TCR beta chains were more clonally expanded and had lower generation probabilities than equally common non-associated chains. According to the authors, the approach could potentially be generalized to other disease states and immunological phenotypes. In a later analysis, 15,000 to 20,000 TCR beta sequences were associated with specific HLA alleles at a false discovery rate of 0.05. The earlier analysis of 587 of the donors excluded roughly 16 rarely observed V segments, including chromosome 9 orphons, because counts were too low. The study gave a list of about 170 TCR beta chains associated with cytomegalovirus. Linkage disequilibrium might explain the correlated functional status among segregating V segments, but an unknown experimental factor could not be excluded. A later analysis reported that several top co-occurrence clusters appeared linked to parvovirus B19, influenza, CMV and Epstein-Barr virus. Broadly in line with IMGT annotations, most TCR beta V segments showed up in productive rearrangements about 87% or about 30% of the time in an earlier analysis of 450 to 750 of the donors. A further reported finding was that TCR beta sequences accurately predicted the HLA-A and HLA-B alleles for most subjects in the first cohort. Sequencing depth was assumed to be roughly uniform across donors in the presence/absence analyses, though that assumption may not hold. When HLA alleles, especially DR and DQ, strongly co-occurred, attributing TCR associations to individual alleles was difficult. A later genetic analysis associated a missense DCLRE1C variant with V-gene and J-gene trimming of TCR beta chains, and an independent cohort replicated the association. CMV serostatus was the only immune exposure information available for the cohort. A later genetic analysis reported fewer N-insertions in productive TCRs among donors in an Asian-associated ancestry cluster than the 666-donor mean. Because HLA typing was unavailable for some donors at each locus, only the typed subset was used in association tests. In vitro tests confirmed that a few of the cytomegalovirus-associated TCR beta chains recognize cytomegalovirus antigens. Across donors, most TCR sequences were observed very rarely, whereas some public TCRs were present in many individuals.

Preparation of the library involved the immunoSEQ multiplex PCR assay. A mixture of 60 forward primers for TCR Vbeta segments and 13 reverse primers for TCR Jbeta segments was used in the multiplex PCR. A multiplex PCR assay on genomic DNA amplified the CDR3 region of rearranged TCR beta genes. On the Illumina HiSeq System, the amplified TCR beta libraries were sequenced as 87-base-pair reads. The authors processed their data as follows. A later analysis tallied some 79 million unique TCR beta chains across the approximately 670 repertoires, and about 12 million of those chains were shared by two or more donors. To remove PCR and sequencing errors, raw reads were error-corrected and collapsed into unique sequences using a nearest-neighbor algorithm that merged closely related sequences. V, D and J gene segments were assigned by aligning CDR3 sequences to IMGT reference sequences. For a sequence to be retained, at least a six-nucleotide match to both a V gene segment and a J gene segment was required. Rearrangements were called productive when the CDR3 lacked stop codons and stayed in frame with V and J; all others were non-productive. Following IMGT convention, CDR3 was defined as the stretch from the second conserved V-encoded cysteine up to the conserved J-encoded phenylalanine. In an earlier analysis of approximately 500 of the donors, sequences lacking an unambiguous match to a single V gene segment were excluded. An earlier analysis of 450 to 650 of the donors called V segments functional above 56.7% productive rearrangements and segregating when the between-donor standard deviation exceeded 5%. A statistical classification framework was built to diagnose cytomegalovirus status from the catalog of TCR beta chain sequences. In a later analysis, TCR nucleotide sequences were compared against IMGT/GENE-DB human TR gene sequences so that V and J genes could be assigned. The TCRdist pipeline was used in a later analysis to assign CDR3 sequences and most-parsimonious VDJ recombination scenarios. In a later analysis, every TCR beta chain was defined by the combination of its CDR3 amino acid sequence and its V-gene family, and reads without a unique V-gene family were dropped. A later analysis removed 450 to 600 highly shared, low-generation-probability nucleotide sequences to deal with suspected cross-contamination and a sequencing artifact. For each public chain, a later analysis derived a clonal expansion index from normalized ranks of inferred template counts within each repertoire. Generation probabilities in a later analysis came from a VDJ recombination model fitted to out-of-frame rearrangements, and those results were checked against IGoR. In a later analysis, hypergeometric tests were used to score TCR-TCR, TCR-HLA and TCR-CMV co-occurrence, with a repertoire-size bias correction applied to TCR pairs. To estimate false discovery rates, a later analysis permuted the HLA or CMV assignments 20 times. A later analysis grouped co-occurring TCRs with DBSCAN, adding TCRdist sequence similarity when clustering within HLA-allele-positive subsets. For co-occurrence clustering, repertoires with fewer than 30,000 or more than 120,000 public chains were excluded, along with a handful of repertoires with anomalous nucleotide sharing. Sourced from immuneACCESS, this table was stored by TCRdb with only in-frame sequences that have V and J called. A share of the clones is absent; for the studies checked, an unresolved V gene accounts for under half, and the remainder has no known explanation. V and J calls and clone size come straight from that table; D and trimming were deduced from the DNA. The sample table shows about 150,000 clones, and less than 65% are seen once. The ten largest clones capture 3% of the sample.

The cohort consisted of approximately 670 healthy bone marrow donors. All cohort members were sampled while nominally healthy, although unrecorded immune exposures were likely present. The donor tested CMV seropositive and was one of the 289 seropositive cohort members. Every donor gave a peripheral blood sample, and the peripheral blood mononuclear cells from that sample were used for TCR beta sequencing. Genomic DNA extraction from the blood cell samples was performed with the Qiagen DNeasy Blood Extraction Kit. Regarding this clone: There is no known antigen for this receptor. The sample holds no much larger clone one base away, and base qualities are not on file.

The sequenced material came from PBMCs. The sequence was obtained from a woman in her twenties or thirties in good health and CMV-seropositive.

The nucleotide sequence reads TGTGCCAGCAGCCAAGTGGGACAGAACAATCAGCCCCAGCATTTT. This sequence encodes CASSQVGQNNQPQHF. The chain joins TRBV4-2 to TRBJ1-5; 7 of the junction bases match TRBD1. The CDR3 runs 15 residues from the cysteine to the phenylalanine. The read is trimmed to its CDR3 DNA, 45 bases read in frame from base 1. Here V drops 1 base and J drops 3 bases, and the junction holds 3 bases not matched to any gene. CDR1 and CDR2, per the germline V gene, are LGHNA and YNFKEQ.